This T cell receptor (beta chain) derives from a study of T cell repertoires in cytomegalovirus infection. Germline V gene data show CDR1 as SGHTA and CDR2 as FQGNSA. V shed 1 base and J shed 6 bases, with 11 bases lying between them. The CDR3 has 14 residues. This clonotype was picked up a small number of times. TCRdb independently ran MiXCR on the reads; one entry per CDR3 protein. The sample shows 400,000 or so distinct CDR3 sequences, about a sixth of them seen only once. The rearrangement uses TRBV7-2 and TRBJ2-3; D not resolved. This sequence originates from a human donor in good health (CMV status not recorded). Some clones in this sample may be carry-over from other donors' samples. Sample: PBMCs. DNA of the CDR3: TGTGCCAGCAGCTTAGGGGTGACTCCGGATACGCAGTATTTT. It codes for CASSLGVTPDTQYF.